Presented here are 10 T cell receptor beta chains from one specimen sequenced in a study of lung T cells in sarcoidosis with Löfgren's syndrome (dated 2017 in TCRdb). TCRdb names Illumina MiSeq as the instrument used. TCRdb redid the processing of the public reads, applying fastp at Q25 and MiXCR, and retained in-frame beta chains. Identical CDR3 protein sequences are pooled into one entry, listed with their most common genes and DNA. The sample table holds about 19,000 distinct CDR3 sequences, of which under 25% were seen once. 0.7% to 0.9% of the sample is in the top ten clones. Input material: CD4+ T cells from bronchoalveolar lavage. The source is a human donor with sarcoidosis (Löfgren's syndrome or another form), or a control subject (not recorded which).

This clonotype was counted only a few times. A much larger clone sits a single nucleotide away, making a read error possible. V gene TRBV4-2 combines with J gene TRBJ2-7; the match to TRBD2 covers 8 bases. This CDR3 spans 14 amino acids. The ends lost 8 bases at V and 2 bases at J; junction bases unmatched: 8. Germline lookup yields CDR1 LGHNA and CDR2 YNFKEQ. In nucleotides, the CDR3 is TGTGCCAGCGGTATCACTAGCGGAACCTACGAGCAGTACTTC. This sequence encodes CASGITSGTYEQYF.

As concerns this clonotype: A much more abundant neighbour one base away suggests this may be a read error. The chain is built from TRBV20-1 and TRBJ2-4; D remains unclear. This CDR3 comprises 12 residues. Germline V gene data show CDR1 as DFQATT and CDR2 as SNEGSKA (reference sequence). Trimming removed 6 bases at V and 14 bases at J, with 20 bases between. As DNA, the CDR3 is TGCAGTGCCCGCAGGCAGTGGGCGCCCAAGTACTTC. The encoded protein is CSARRQWAPKYF.

This clonotype was observed at least ten times. J is TRBJ1-2 and V is TRBV7-2; D not resolved. This CDR3 spans 17 amino acids. Germline V gene sequence: CDR1 SGHTA, CDR2 FQGNSA. V lost 5 bases to trimming and J lost 3 bases, with 22 bases between them. This chain's CDR3 is CASSTVPSTVEDYGYTF. CDR3 in DNA: TGTGCCAGCAGCACTGTGCCTTCCACGGTGGAAGACTATGGCTACACCTTC.

To note about this clonotype: With a much larger clone just one base away, this may be a read error. The chain is built from TRBV20-1 and TRBJ2-3; D is possibly TRBD2 (5 bases). This CDR3 contains 14 residues. Germline loops: CDR1 DFQATT, CDR2 SNEGSKA (reference sequence). In DNA form, the CDR3 reads TGCAGTGCTCTAGGACTTCACGACACAGATGCGCAGTATTTT. Protein product: CSALGLHDTDAQYF.

There are a few counts of this clonotype. The chain has TRBV19 and TRBJ2-3; unclear D gene. There are 13 residues in the CDR3. In germline, CDR1 is LNHDA, CDR2 SQIVND (reference sequence). V shed 4 bases and J shed 1 base, with 6 bases lying between them. The CDR3 nucleotides read TGTGCCAGTAGTAACCGGGGCACAGATACGCAGTATTTT. Translated: CASSNRGTDTQYF.

This clonotype was found many times. J is TRBJ2-1 and V is TRBV4-1, with 7 bases fitting TRBD2. This CDR3 contains 16 residues. Germline values: CDR1 MGHRA, CDR2 YSYEKL. Germline trimming cut 1 base from V and 9 bases from J; bases unmatched to any gene: 12. The CDR3 nucleotides read TGCGCCAGCAGCCAAGCCCTTGGGAGGGCTCGCGCTGAGCAGTTCTTC. Protein product: CASSQALGRARAEQFF.

As for this clonotype: The CDR3 does not end in the conserved phenylalanine or tryptophan, so this is likely a read error. It is unclear where the CDR3 begins or ends on the DNA, so no DNA is shown, and the CDR3 is as TCRdb lists it. J is TRBJ2-3 and V is TRBV6-1. Germline V gene sequence: CDR1 MNHNS, CDR2 SASEGT. The CDR3 length equals 12 residues, ends included. The CDR3 spells CAISESSDTQCS.

This clonotype was recorded many times. CDR3 in DNA: TGTGCCAGCTCACCCGACAGGGATATGAGGAATGAGCAGTTCTTC. It encodes CASSPDRDMRNEQFF. This rearrangement joins TRBV18 to TRBJ2-1, with 7 bases that match TRBD1. V lost 3 bases and J lost 7; bases outside the gene matches: 9. The CDR3 loop spans 15 amino acids. Germline lookup yields CDR1 KGHSH and CDR2 LQKENI.

This clonotype came up many times. This rearrangement joins TRBV2 to TRBJ2-5; 7 nucleotides align to TRBD2. There are 15 residues in the CDR3. With V trimmed by 7 bases and J by 1 base, 9 bases remained unmatched. Germline V CDR1 and CDR2: SNHLY, FYNNEI. For the CDR3, the DNA is TGTGCCAGCAAAACCTCCCCTAGCGGCCAAGAGACCCAGTACTTC. It translates to CASKTSPSGQETQYF.

This clonotype has a count of ten or more. This chain joins TRBV4-1 and TRBJ2-3; the D gene is possibly TRBD2 (5 bases). Germline CDR1 and CDR2: MGHRA and YSYEKL. The ends were cut back, 0 bases at V and 2 bases at J, with 18 bases in the middle. The CDR3 is made up of 18 amino acids. The CDR3 here is CASSQDGASSPFTDTQYF. CDR3 in DNA: TGCGCCAGCAGCCAAGATGGAGCTAGCAGCCCCTTCACAGATACGCAGTATTTT.